What follows is one TCR beta chain and its context. A much larger clonotype is one base distant, so this may be a read error. Lacking the conserved final phenylalanine or tryptophan, this CDR3 likely reflects a read error. TCRdb ran MiXCR on the PCR reads and lists one entry per CDR3 protein. Here the sample spans some 320,000 distinct CDR3 sequences, roughly a quarter being singletons. The data were taken from a study of molecular identifiers for immune sequencing clone quantification. The CD8+CD4-CCR7+CD45RA+ phenotype defined the sorted naive CD8 T cells. The CDR3 runs 13 residues. CDR1 and CDR2 from the germline V gene are MNHEY and SVGAGI. V was trimmed by 3 bases and J by 5 bases, leaving 10 bases between them.

Sequences were obtained from naive CD8+ T cells from blood, with Jurkat cell RNA spiked in. Subset: FACS-sorted CD8+CD4-CCR7+CD45RA+ naive T cells. The chain recombines TRBV6-5 with TRBJ2-5, with a possible D match to TRBD2 (5 bases). The receptor comes from a human donor in good health. Some libraries in this study had Jurkat cell RNA spiked in. The CDR3 DNA is TGTGCCAGCAGTTATAGCGTTTTGGAGACCCAGTACCTC. Its translation: CASSYSVLETQYL.